The subject of this entry is one T cell receptor (beta chain). Its target is unknown. The sample originates from a study of T cells after yellow fever vaccination. Study findings and constraints: A weaker but faster secondary response was observed, peaking on day 5 versus 15. After the booster, 96% of CD4 and approximately 87% of CD8 primary-response clones were re-detected. Contamination of FACS-sorted repertoires by abundant clonotypes from the bulk population could occur.

Trimming left V 2 bases short and J 14 bases short, with 16 bases between. Per the germline V gene, CDR1 is MNHEY and CDR2 is SVGEGT. This CDR3 contains 14 residues. For TCR, cDNA came from 5'RACE template switching, which added a universal primer site and UMIs. TCRdb fed the 5' RACE reads into MiXCR, producing one record per CDR3 protein. The sample includes some 250,000 distinct CDR3 sequences, about 3.9% of them seen just once. The rearrangement joins TRBV6-2 or TRBV6-3 to TRBJ1-6; D is perhaps TRBD1 (6 bases). The clonotype originates from a man aged 18 to 30 who received the YFV17D yellow fever vaccine. This sample comprised PBMCs, obtained 15 days after the yellow fever booster vaccination. The CDR3 spells CASSYRGPGATLHF. The CDR3, as DNA: TGTGCCAGCAGTTACCGCGGCCCGGGGGCCACCCTCCACTTT.